One and the same sample provided the 14 T cell receptor beta chains below, sequenced in a study of cytomegalovirus exposure and HLA in healthy donors. With 60 Vbeta and 13 Jbeta primers, the PCR was carried out. TCRdb's copy holds only in-frame clones and misses some; the assay was immunoSEQ multiplex PCR. Reported are 45,000 to 55,000 clones; the ten largest clones contain roughly a quarter. Sequenced material: PBMCs. The receptor source for this set is a man aged 40-55 years in good health and CMV-seropositive.

The chain joins TRBV29-1 to TRBJ2-7; D call uncertain. CDR1 is SQVTM and CDR2 is ANQGSEA in the germline V gene. This CDR3 spans 13 amino acids. V lost 4 bases and J lost 0, with 10 bases in between. CDR3 in DNA: TGCAGCGTTGGCCCAGCGTCCTCCTACGAGCAGTACTTC. Its protein is CSVGPASSYEQYF.

The chain carries TRBV5-1 and TRBJ2-6; perhaps TRBD2 as D (5 bases). Germline CDR1 and CDR2: SGHRS and YFSETQ. The CDR3 has 15 residues. Trimming took 4 bases from V and 0 from J, leaving 8 bases between them. In DNA, the CDR3 is TGCGCCAGCAGCGGGGAGAGCTCTGGGGCCAACGTCCTGACTTTC. Translation: CASSGESSGANVLTF.

The chain combines TRBV9 with TRBJ2-1; 11 bases align to TRBD2. This CDR3 comprises 16 residues. Trimming removed 0 bases from V and 3 bases from J; junction bases left unmatched: 2. In germline, CDR1 is SGDLS, CDR2 YYNGEE. In DNA form, the CDR3 reads TGTGCCAGCAGCGTAGGACTAGCGGGATACTACAATGAGCAGTTCTTC. It specifies CASSVGLAGYYNEQFF.

CDR3 in amino acids: CSVPRADTQYF. For the CDR3, the DNA is TGCAGCGTTCCTAGAGCAGATACGCAGTATTTT. The chain employs TRBV29-1 and TRBJ2-3; D is uncertain. Trimming stripped 5 bases from V and 4 bases from J, with 7 bases between. The CDR3 has 11 amino acids. Germline V gene lookup returns CDR1 SQVTM and CDR2 ANQGSEA.

This chain joins TRBV6-6 and TRBJ1-1; 7 nucleotides match TRBD1. Germline CDR1 reads MNHNY; CDR2 reads SVGAGI (reference sequence). This CDR3 comprises 13 residues. J gave up 4 bases and V 2 bases, and 1 base lay outside the gene matches. CDR3 nucleotides: TGTGCCAGCAGTTACCGACAGGGCACTGAAGCTTTCTTT. Protein product: CASSYRQGTEAFF.

This chain joins TRBV7-9 and TRBJ2-1, with 11 positions matching TRBD2. Germline CDR1 SEHNR, CDR2 FQNEAQ (reference sequence). The CDR3 runs to 18 residues. J was trimmed by 4 bases and V by 5 bases; bases with no gene match: 13. The CDR3 reads CASSRTSGLGGGYNEQFF. CDR3 DNA: TGTGCCAGCAGCCGGACTAGCGGGTTGGGTGGCGGTTACAATGAGCAGTTCTTC.

V is TRBV4-3 and J is TRBJ2-1; 10 bases align to TRBD2. Germline V gene data show CDR1 as LGHNA and CDR2 as YSLEER. The CDR3 covers 17 residues. V lost 4 bases, J lost 4 bases, and 10 bases stayed unmatched. CDR3 nucleotide sequence: TGCGCCAGCAGCCGGGCCATTAGCGGGGGGATGTACAATGAGCAGTTCTTC. Its translation is CASSRAISGGMYNEQFF.

The gene calls are TRBV18 and TRBJ1-1, with 10 bases lining up with TRBD1. Germline lookup yields CDR1 KGHSH and CDR2 LQKENI. V gave up 1 base and J gave up 3 bases; unmatched junction bases: 2. This CDR3 region has 15 residues. Here the CDR3 reads CASSPQGTGDTEAFF. The CDR3, as DNA: TGTGCCAGCTCACCACAAGGGACAGGGGACACTGAAGCTTTCTTT. The full variable domain, in which reference TRBV18 and TRBJ1-1 provide the parts outside the CDR3, is NAGVMQNPRHLVRRRGQEARLRCSPMKGHSHVYWYRQLPEEGLKFMVYLQKENIIDESGMPKERFSAEFPKEGPSILRIQQVVRGDSAAYFCASSPQGTGDTEAFFGQGTRLTVV.

The gene calls are TRBV7-8 and TRBJ2-7, with a possible D match to TRBD2 (5 bases). The germline V and J ends were trimmed by 0 bases and 7 bases, with 10 bases remaining between them. Germline-derived CDR1 and CDR2 are SGHVS and FQNEAQ. The CDR3 is 13 amino acids. In DNA, the CDR3 is TGTGCCAGCAGCTTAGCTCTCTCGGGAGAGCAGTACTTC. Its translation: CASSLALSGEQYF.

The chain couples TRBV7-3 to TRBJ2-5; D possibly corresponds to TRBD1 (6 bases). There are 13 residues in the CDR3. CDR1 is SGHTA and CDR2 is FQGTGA in the germline V gene. The germline V and J ends were trimmed by 4 bases and 2 bases, with 8 bases remaining between them. CDR3 DNA sequence: TGTGCCAGCAGCTCACAGGGACAAGAGACCCAGTACTTC. As protein: CASSSQGQETQYF. The entire variable domain, with the rest obtained from reference TRBV7-3 and TRBJ2-5, is as follows: GAGVSQTPSNKVTEKGKYVELRCDPISGHTALYWYRQSLGQGPEFLIYFQGTGAADDSGLPNDRFFAVRPEGSVSTLKIQRTERGDSAVYLCASSSQGQETQYFGPGTRLLVL.

The rearrangement uses TRBV28 and TRBJ2-7; 8 bases fit TRBD1. The CDR3 spans 14 residues. J was trimmed by 0 bases and V by 7 bases; bases with no gene match: 5. The germline gives CDR1 MDHEN, CDR2 SYDVKM. Written as DNA, the CDR3 is TGTGCCAGCAAGGTGACAGGGGTCTCCTACGAGCAGTACTTC. Translation: CASKVTGVSYEQYF.

CDR3 DNA sequence: TGTGCCACCACACAGGACTACGAGCAGTACTTC. It translates to CATTQDYEQYF. The V and J genes are TRBV28 and TRBJ2-7; a weak D match, TRBD1 (5 bases). The ends were cut back, 10 bases at V and 3 bases at J, with 10 bases in the middle. Germline V CDR1 and CDR2: MDHEN, SYDVKM. The CDR3 sequence is 11 residues long.

The gene calls are TRBV5-4 and TRBJ1-4, with D possibly TRBD1 on 5 matching bases. The V and J ends lost 3 bases and 7 bases respectively, with 16 bases between them. CDR1 is SGHNT and CDR2 is YYREEE in the germline V gene (reference sequence). The CDR3 loop spans 15 amino acids. The CDR3 loop reads CASSSTPGSGEKLFF. The CDR3 DNA reads TGTGCCAGCAGCTCCACTCCAGGGTCGGGTGAAAAACTGTTTTTT.

CDR3 in DNA: TGTGCCAGCAGAAGACAGGGTGGCTACGAGCAGTACTTC. The encoded protein is CASRRQGGYEQYF. V usage is TRBV6-5 and J usage is TRBJ2-7; 7 nucleotides align to TRBD1. The ends lost 6 bases at V and 3 bases at J; junction bases unmatched: 5. Germline V gene sequence: CDR1 MNHEY, CDR2 SVGAGI. The CDR3 consists of 13 residues.